This TCR beta chain emerged from a study of T cells expressing NK-cell markers. Study-wide results and caveats: Topping the CD3+CD56-NKG2C+ fraction as well were these clonotypes, in a few donors.

Regarding this clonotype: What it recognizes is unknown.

The CDR3 has 14 residues. Germline assignment: CDR1 GTSNPN and CDR2 SVGIG (reference sequence). The authors generated TCR beta cDNA through 5'RACE template switching with UMIs. TCRdb derives one entry per CDR3 protein from the 5' RACE reads, leaving out DNA. The sample's table shows over 200,000 distinct CDR3 sequences. The V call is TRBV30, the J call TRBJ1-1; TCRdb names TRBD1, which stays unverified in the absence of DNA. Source material: blood T cells: a sorted CD56 or NKG2C T cell subset, CD4+ or CD8+ T cells, or bulk PBMC T cells (not recorded which). The sequence was obtained from a man aged 18 to 29 in good health. CDR3 protein: CAWSVRQGWTEAFF.